These 13 T cell receptor beta chains share one sample of origin, sequenced in a study of cytomegalovirus exposure and HLA in healthy donors. The PCR contained 60 Vbeta and 13 Jbeta primers. Only in-frame clones appear in the TCRdb table, and some are missing; sequencing was by immunoSEQ multiplex PCR. The sample shows 150,000 to 200,000 clones, roughly 80% of them seen only once. The sample was PBMCs. The receptor source for this set is a woman aged 18-35 years in good health and CMV-seronegative.

The chain carries TRBV28 and TRBJ1-5; D is ambiguous. Germline V gene sequence: CDR1 MDHEN, CDR2 SYDVKM. The CDR3 has 16 amino acids. V lost 5 bases, J lost 2 bases, and 16 bases lay in between. The CDR3 sequence is CASSPTREVGNQPQHF. DNA of the CDR3: TGTGCCAGCAGTCCGACACGAGAAGTCGGCAATCAGCCCCAGCATTTT.

J is TRBJ2-3 and V is TRBV4-1; 7 bases match TRBD2. Trimming removed 6 bases from V and 8 bases from J; junction bases left unmatched: 17. The CDR3 contains 16 residues. CDR1 MGHRA and CDR2 YSYEKL come from the germline V gene. The CDR3 here is CASSHTLLAQRGTQYF. The CDR3 DNA reads as TGCGCCAGCAGTCATACACTACTAGCGCAGAGGGGTACGCAGTATTTT.

V is TRBV19 and J is TRBJ1-5, with D hard to call. The V and J ends lost 0 bases and 6 bases respectively, with 6 bases between them. Looked up from germline, CDR1 is LNHDA and CDR2 is SQIVND (reference sequence). CDR3 size: 13 residues. This CDR3 reads CASSIDRSQPQHF. The CDR3 nucleotides are TGTGCCAGTAGTATAGATCGCAGTCAGCCCCAGCATTTT. Together with reference TRBV19 and TRBJ1-5, the CDR3 gives the full variable domain: DGGITQSPKYLFRKEGQNVTLSCEQNLNHDAMYWYRQDPGQGLRLIYYSQIVNDFQKGDIAEGYSVSREKKESFPLTVTSAQKNPTAFYLCASSIDRSQPQHFGDGTRLSIL.

The rearrangement uses TRBV28 and TRBJ2-6; D perhaps matches TRBD1 (6 bases). CDR1 is MDHEN and CDR2 is SYDVKM in the germline V gene. The CDR3 runs to 16 residues. V was shortened by 3 bases and J by 4 bases, with 13 bases between the two germline ends. The CDR3: CASSLGAPGGANVLTF. The CDR3, as DNA: TGTGCCAGCAGTTTGGGGGCCCCGGGGGGGGCCAACGTCCTGACTTTC.

V is TRBV6-5 and J is TRBJ2-5, with D maybe TRBD2 (6 bases). Per the germline V gene, CDR1 is MNHEY and CDR2 is SVGAGI. The V and J ends lost 2 bases and 3 bases respectively, with 16 bases between them. The CDR3 loop spans 16 amino acids. As DNA, the CDR3 is TGTGCCAGCAGTTACCAACCAGGACGGGGGAAAGAGACCCAGTACTTC. Translation: CASSYQPGRGKETQYF.

On this clone itself: A junction boundary mismatches the germline segment, possibly from a read error. This chain uses TRBV13 with TRBJ2-3, with 15 bases lining up with TRBD2. The CDR3 consists of 15 residues. CDR1 is PRHDT, CDR2 FYEKMQ, per germline (reference sequence). The CDR3, as DNA: TGTGCCAGCAGCGTAGGGACTAGCGGGGGGGATACGCAGTATTTT. Residues: CASSVGTSGGDTQYF.

This chain joins TRBV7-2 and TRBJ1-1; D is unclear. V gave up 6 bases and J gave up 1 base, with 9 bases separating them. The CDR3 loop spans 13 amino acids. Germline V CDR1 and CDR2: SGHTA, FQGNSA. This CDR3 reads CASRFWPNTEAFF. In DNA, the CDR3 is TGTGCCAGCAGGTTTTGGCCGAACACTGAAGCTTTCTTT.

This clone was observed at least ten times. The CDR3 DNA sequence: TGTGCCAGCAGCCCCCCACAGCCGAACACTGAAGCTTTCTTT. Translating it yields CASSPPQPNTEAFF. This sequence joins TRBV7-9 and TRBJ1-1, with unresolved D. V lost 5 bases, J lost 1 base, and 11 bases lay in between. The CDR3 length is 14 residues. Per the germline V gene, CDR1 is SEHNR and CDR2 is FQNEAQ (reference sequence).

V and J are TRBV5-6 and TRBJ2-7; D possibly corresponds to TRBD2 (6 bases). Germline V gene lookup returns CDR1 SGHDT and CDR2 YYEEEE. This CDR3 has 15 residues. The ends were cut back, 1 base at V and 5 bases at J, with 16 bases in the middle. CDR3 sequence: CASSLLQRAPHEQYV. DNA for the CDR3: TGTGCCAGCAGCTTGTTGCAGCGGGCCCCCCACGAGCAGTACGTC.

The chain links TRBV19 to TRBJ1-6; D is perhaps TRBD1 (5 bases). Germline V lookup: CDR1 LNHDA, CDR2 SQIVND (reference sequence). V was trimmed by 4 bases and J by 13 bases, leaving 17 bases between them. The CDR3 extends over 14 amino acids. CDR3 in DNA: TGTGCCAGTAGTACTTCCCAGGGATCAGGTCCCCTCCACTTT. Residues: CASSTSQGSGPLHF.

The chain links TRBV7-9 to TRBJ2-1; 9 bases map to TRBD1. J lost 5 bases, V lost 1 base, and 6 bases had no gene match. Looked up from germline, CDR1 is SEHNR and CDR2 is FQNEAQ (reference sequence). The CDR3 is 16 amino acids. The CDR3 sequence is CASSLDPGTGNNEQFF. Written as DNA, the CDR3 is TGTGCCAGCAGCTTAGACCCCGGGACAGGGAACAATGAGCAGTTCTTC.

Of note for this clone: One junction end disagrees with the germline gene, perhaps due to a read error. The chain is built from TRBV7-9 and TRBJ2-3; the match to TRBD2 covers 9 bases. The V gene's germline CDR1 is SEHNR and CDR2 FQNEAQ (reference sequence). The CDR3 loop spans 16 amino acids. The CDR3 coding sequence is TGTTCCAGCAGCTTAGGAGCGGGAGGCGGCGGAGATACGCAGTATTTT. It yields the protein CSSSLGAGGGGDTQYF.

The chain uses TRBV4-3 and TRBJ2-7, with TRBD2 matching 8 bases. CDR3 length equals 15 residues. The V segment lost 0 bases and the J segment 2 bases; nucleotides outside the gene matches: 3. Per the germline V gene, CDR1 is LGHNA and CDR2 is YSLEER. CDR3 loop: CASSQEKRGTYEQYF. The CDR3 DNA is TGCGCCAGCAGCCAAGAGAAGCGGGGGACCTACGAGCAGTACTTC.